The 30 T cell receptor beta chains below all came from one sample that was sequenced in a study of blood T cell repertoires in COVID-19. The table came from immunoSEQ multiplex PCR; TCRdb's copy has only in-frame clones and leaves some out. The table includes roughly 190,000 clones, 70% to 90% detected once. What was sequenced was peripheral blood. The receptor source for this set is a young man with acute or convalescent COVID-19.

This chain connects TRBV12-3 or TRBV12-4 to TRBJ2-2; D is ambiguous. CDR3 length: 12 residues. Between the trimmed V and J ends, which lost 7 bases and 7 bases, there was a span of 10 bases. The CDR3 sequence is CASTTYGGELFF. In nucleotides, the CDR3 is TGTGCCAGCACCACTTATGGCGGGGAGCTGTTTTTT.

The gene calls are TRBV6-6 and TRBJ1-4; D remains unclear. The germline V gene encodes CDR1 MNHNY and CDR2 SVGAGI (reference sequence). V gave up 5 bases and J gave up 6 bases, with 19 bases separating them. The CDR3 loop spans 16 amino acids. Here the CDR3 DNA reads TGTGCCAGCAGTCAACGACCGACCGACTCGGATGAAAAACTGTTTTTT. It is translated as CASSQRPTDSDEKLFF.

The chain links TRBV5-6 to TRBJ2-7, with 7 nucleotides matching TRBD2. CDR3 length equals 15 residues. CDR1 SGHDT and CDR2 YYEEEE come from the germline V gene. V gave up 9 bases and J gave up 3 bases; unmatched junction bases: 15. The DNA of the CDR3 is TGTGCCACCAAACGGTCGGGGGGACCCCGCTACGAGCAGTACTTC. Translated, it gives CATKRSGGPRYEQYF.

The chain couples TRBV19 to TRBJ2-7, with 13 bases identical to TRBD2. Germline V CDR1 and CDR2: LNHDA, SQIVND (reference sequence). The CDR3 has 16 amino acids. Unmatched junction bases numbered 7, after V lost 2 bases and J lost 6 bases. CDR3 region: CASSIKLAGGPGEQYF. CDR3 bases: TGTGCCAGTAGTATAAAACTAGCGGGGGGGCCGGGCGAGCAGTACTTC.

This chain joins TRBV5-6 and TRBJ1-5, with D tentatively TRBD1 (6 bases). CDR3 size: 15 residues. Trimming stripped 2 bases from V and 3 bases from J, with 12 bases between. Germline V gives CDR1 SGHDT, CDR2 YYEEEE. The CDR3 is CASSFGGLHNQPQHF. Written as DNA, the CDR3 is TGTGCCAGCAGCTTCGGGGGGCTTCACAATCAGCCCCAGCATTTT.

The CDR3 DNA follows: TGTGCCAGCAGCTTCGCAGACCGACAGAATCAGCCCCAGCATTTT. Translating gives CASSFADRQNQPQHF. The chain employs TRBV5-6 and TRBJ1-5, with a weak D call TRBD1 (5 bases). Germline V gene data show CDR1 as SGHDT and CDR2 as YYEEEE. The CDR3 is made up of 15 amino acids. V was pared by 2 bases and J by 4 bases, with 13 bases between.

This clone was recorded a few times. The gene calls are TRBV3-1 (or the pseudogene TRBV3-2) and TRBJ2-3, with a weak D call TRBD2 (5 bases). Trimming cost V 4 bases and J 1 base, with 9 bases left between them. CDR1 is LGHDT and CDR2 is YNNKEL in the germline V gene (reference sequence). This CDR3 has 14 residues. In DNA form, the CDR3 reads TGTGCCAGCAGCCCCCCCGGGGGCACAGATACGCAGTATTTT. It codes for CASSPPGGTDTQYF.

J is TRBJ2-3 and V is TRBV10-2, with D perhaps matching TRBD1 (6 bases). The germline V and J ends were trimmed by 0 bases and 0 bases, with 13 bases remaining between them. Germline V lookup: CDR1 WSHSY, CDR2 SAAADI. The CDR3 is 17 residues long. CDR3 region: CASSESQGRASTDTQYF. CDR3 DNA: TGCGCCAGCAGTGAGTCACAGGGACGTGCTAGCACAGATACGCAGTATTTT.

The V and J genes are TRBV10-3 and TRBJ1-6; weak D call: TRBD1 (5 bases). Trimming removed 5 bases from V and 13 bases from J, with 21 bases in between. The germline V gene encodes CDR1 ENHRY and CDR2 SYGVKD. The CDR3 loop spans 15 amino acids. The CDR3: CAISWGDARGSPLHF. CDR3 nucleotides: TGTGCCATCAGTTGGGGGGACGCCCGAGGGTCGCCCCTCCACTTT.

CDR3 residues: CASSYGTGVLEKLFF. The CDR3, as DNA: TGTGCCAGTAGCTATGGTACAGGGGTACTAGAAAAACTGTTTTTT. This chain uses TRBV19 with TRBJ1-4; 7 bases line up with TRBD1. V gave up 6 bases and J gave up 8 bases; unmatched junction bases: 12. Germline V gene sequence: CDR1 LNHDA, CDR2 SQIVND (reference sequence). This CDR3 has 15 amino acids.

The table lists this clone with a few counts. J is TRBJ1-6 and V is TRBV27, with a tentative D call TRBD1 (5 bases). The germline V and J ends were trimmed by 2 bases and 2 bases, with 7 bases remaining between them. This CDR3 has 15 residues. In germline, CDR1 is MNHEY, CDR2 SMNVEV (reference sequence). Here the CDR3 DNA reads TGTGCCAGCAGTTTAGGGGGGACCTATAATTCACCCCTCCACTTT. This sequence encodes CASSLGGTYNSPLHF.

The genes are TRBV18 and TRBJ1-1; D is ambiguous. The ends were cut back, 3 bases at V and 1 base at J, with 9 bases in the middle. The CDR3 totals 14 residues. CDR1 KGHSH and CDR2 LQKENI come from the germline V gene. This CDR3 reads CASSPYPRNTEAFF. CDR3 coding DNA: TGTGCCAGCTCACCCTATCCCCGGAACACTGAAGCTTTCTTT.

This chain uses TRBV18 with TRBJ1-2; D gene uncertain. With 4 bases removed from V and 2 bases from J, the gap between germline ends came to 8 bases. The length of the CDR3 is 13 residues. Germline V CDR1 and CDR2: KGHSH, LQKENI. The CDR3 protein is CASSRDTNYGYTF. For the CDR3, the DNA is TGTGCCAGCTCACGCGACACAAACTATGGCTACACCTTC.

This clone was recorded a few times. The genes are TRBV19 and TRBJ1-1; 7 bases match TRBD1. Germline V gene lookup returns CDR1 LNHDA and CDR2 SQIVND (reference sequence). Germline trimming cut 7 bases from V and 3 bases from J; bases unmatched to any gene: 11. The CDR3 runs to 15 residues. The CDR3 loop reads CASILEDRFHTEAFF. Here the CDR3 DNA reads TGTGCCAGTATATTAGAGGACAGGTTCCACACTGAAGCTTTCTTT.

The V and J genes are TRBV27 and TRBJ2-6; tentatively, D is TRBD1 (5 bases). This CDR3 is built from 17 residues. Germline CDR1 reads MNHEY; CDR2 reads SMNVEV (reference sequence). With 5 bases removed from V and 0 bases from J, the gap between germline ends came to 14 bases. CDR3 DNA: TGTGCCAGCAGTCCCCGGCAGGGCAGCTCTGGGGCCAACGTCCTGACTTTC. This gives the protein CASSPRQGSSGANVLTF.

The chain joins TRBV28 to TRBJ2-7; D may be TRBD2 (6 bases). Germline assignment: CDR1 MDHEN and CDR2 SYDVKM. The V end lost 6 bases, the J end lost 7 bases, and 19 bases lay between the germline ends. The CDR3 length is 14 residues. CDR3 residues: CASRVTVFRGEQYF. CDR3 coding DNA: TGTGCCAGCAGGGTGACAGTCTTTCGGGGGGAGCAGTACTTC.

This clone showed up just a few times. The chain links TRBV6-6 to TRBJ2-5; weak D call: TRBD2 (5 bases). Trimming stripped 2 bases from V and 5 bases from J, with 9 bases between. Germline values: CDR1 MNHNY, CDR2 SVGAGI (reference sequence). This CDR3 spans 13 amino acids. CDR3 region: CASSYGERETQYF. The CDR3 bases are TGTGCCAGCAGTTACGGGGAGAGGGAGACCCAGTACTTC.

The J gene is TRBJ2-7, the V gene TRBV18, with a possible D match to TRBD1 (6 bases). Germline CDR1 is KGHSH and CDR2 is LQKENI. This CDR3 has 14 residues. Trimming removed 2 bases from V and 2 bases from J, with 10 bases in between. In DNA form, the CDR3 reads TGTGCCAGCTCACCAGGGCAGGGGCCCTACGAGCAGTACTTC. Its translation is CASSPGQGPYEQYF.

The chain has TRBV27 and TRBJ2-4; 9 bases line up with TRBD1. Germline CDR1 and CDR2: MNHEY and SMNVEV (reference sequence). This CDR3 comprises 15 residues. Unmatched junction bases numbered 9, after V lost 3 bases and J lost 9 bases. This chain's CDR3 is CASSFRGQGFGIQYF. Written as DNA, the CDR3 is TGTGCCAGCAGTTTCCGGGGACAGGGTTTCGGCATTCAGTACTTC.

Only a few counts were recorded for this clone. The chain joins TRBV28 to TRBJ1-2; 7 nucleotides align to TRBD1. Per germline, CDR1 MDHEN and CDR2 SYDVKM. The CDR3 contains 14 residues. J gave up 1 base and V 3 bases, and 2 bases lay outside the gene matches. DNA for the CDR3: TGTGCCAGCAGTTTGACAGGGCTTAACTATGGCTACACCTTC. This codes for CASSLTGLNYGYTF.

J is TRBJ2-5 and V is TRBV11-2; TRBD2 aligns across 7 bases. This CDR3 has 16 residues. Trimming removed 5 bases from V and 6 bases from J; junction bases left unmatched: 15. From germline, CDR1 is SGHAT and CDR2 FQNNGV. The CDR3 sequence: CASSPLAGDGRKTQYF. In nucleotides, the CDR3 is TGTGCCAGCAGCCCGTTAGCGGGCGACGGGAGAAAGACCCAGTACTTC.

This clone was recorded a few times. The chain has TRBV7-9 and TRBJ1-6, with TRBD1 as a possible D gene (6 bases). In germline, CDR1 is SEHNR, CDR2 FQNEAQ (reference sequence). The V end lost 6 bases, the J end lost 11 bases, and 11 bases lay between the germline ends. The CDR3 loop spans 12 amino acids. The CDR3 DNA reads TGTGCCAGCAGAGCACAGGGCCCACCCCTCCACTTT. Its translation: CASRAQGPPLHF.

The CDR3 region has the DNA TGCAGCGTTGGTATCAGGGAGGGTGGCTACACCTTC. It yields the protein CSVGIREGGYTF. The chain has TRBV29-1 and TRBJ1-2, with a tentative D call TRBD1 (5 bases). Trimming pared 4 bases from V and 7 bases from J, leaving 13 bases between. The CDR3 extends over 12 amino acids. Per the germline V gene, CDR1 is SQVTM and CDR2 is ANQGSEA.

This chain connects TRBV25-1 to TRBJ1-1; D possibly corresponds to TRBD1 (6 bases). CDR1 and CDR2 from the germline V gene are MGHDK and SYGVNS. Trimming cost V 8 bases and J 1 base, with 17 bases left between them. The CDR3 length is 15 residues. DNA for the CDR3: TGTGCCAGCGGACACTCCAGGGGTGGGAACACTGAAGCTTTCTTT. Its translation is CASGHSRGGNTEAFF.

The chain links TRBV3-1 (or the pseudogene TRBV3-2) to TRBJ1-1, with 10 bases fitting TRBD1. V lost 4 bases and J lost 5; bases outside the gene matches: 7. The CDR3 extends over 15 amino acids. The germline V gene has CDR1 LGHDT and CDR2 YNNKEL (reference sequence). DNA of the CDR3: TGTGCCAGCAGCCGACAGGGGGCGAAGGGAACTGAAGCTTTCTTT. Encoded protein: CASSRQGAKGTEAFF.

This chain uses TRBV5-1 with TRBJ2-2; the D gene is possibly TRBD1 (6 bases). V lost 4 bases, J lost 6 bases, and 10 bases lay in between. Germline assignment: CDR1 SGHRS and CDR2 YFSETQ. This CDR3 region has 13 residues. The DNA of the CDR3 is TGCGCCAGCAGCCCTAGGGGGTCCGGGGAGCTGTTTTTT. Amino acid sequence: CASSPRGSGELFF.

The J gene is TRBJ1-1, the V gene TRBV6-5, with 11 bases lining up with TRBD1. This CDR3 comprises 14 residues. CDR1 and CDR2 from the germline V gene are MNHEY and SVGAGI. The junction had 4 bases not matched to a gene; V was cut back by 6 bases and J by 4 bases. CDR3: CASSLDRGPTEAFF. Here the CDR3 DNA reads TGTGCCAGCAGCTTGGACAGGGGGCCCACTGAAGCTTTCTTT.

This clone was recorded a few times. The chain carries TRBV5-5 and TRBJ1-4, with TRBD1 identical over 7 bases. CDR3 length: 15 amino acids. Germline CDR1 SGHKS, CDR2 YYEKEE (reference sequence). V lost 4 bases to trimming and J lost 4 bases; unmatched junction nucleotides: 7. The CDR3 DNA sequence: TGTGCCAGCAGCCGGGCGACAGGGATTAATGAAAAACTGTTTTTT. Its protein product is CASSRATGINEKLFF.

The J gene is TRBJ2-6, the V gene TRBV7-6; D not resolved. Germline CDR1 SGHVS, CDR2 FNYEAQ. The CDR3 loop spans 16 amino acids. V shed 3 bases and J shed 0 bases, with 9 bases lying between them. The CDR3 protein is CASSFDKDSGANVLTF. CDR3 in DNA: TGTGCCAGCAGCTTCGACAAAGACTCTGGGGCCAACGTCCTGACTTTC.

The rearrangement joins TRBV27 to TRBJ2-7; the D gene is possibly TRBD1 (5 bases). Trimming cost V 4 bases and J 2 bases, with 18 bases left between them. Germline CDR1 and CDR2: MNHEY and SMNVEV (reference sequence). This CDR3 is built from 16 residues. CDR3 nucleotide sequence: TGTGCCAGCAGTTCACCTGACTGGGGCCATACCTACGAGCAGTACTTC. Amino acid sequence: CASSSPDWGHTYEQYF.